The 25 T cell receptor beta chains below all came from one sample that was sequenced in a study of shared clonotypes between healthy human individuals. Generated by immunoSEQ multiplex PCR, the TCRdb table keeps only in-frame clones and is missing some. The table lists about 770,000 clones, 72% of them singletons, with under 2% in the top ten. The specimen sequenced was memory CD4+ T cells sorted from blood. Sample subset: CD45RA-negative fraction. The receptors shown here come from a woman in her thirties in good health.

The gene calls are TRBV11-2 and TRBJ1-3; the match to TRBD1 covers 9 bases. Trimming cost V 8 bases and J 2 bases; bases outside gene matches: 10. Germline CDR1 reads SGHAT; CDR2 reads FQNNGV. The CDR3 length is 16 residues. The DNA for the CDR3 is TGTGCCAGCTCCCCGGTTTGGGACAGGGCTGGAAACACCATATATTTT. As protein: CASSPVWDRAGNTIYF.

The DNA of the CDR3 is TGTGCCTGGAGTGTAGCCCCTTACAATGAGCAGTTCTTC. Amino acid sequence: CAWSVAPYNEQFF. The V gene is TRBV30, the J gene TRBJ2-1; D gene uncertain. V was pared by 0 bases and J by 4 bases, with 7 bases between. The CDR3 extends over 13 amino acids. Germline assignment: CDR1 GTSNPN and CDR2 SVGIG (reference sequence).

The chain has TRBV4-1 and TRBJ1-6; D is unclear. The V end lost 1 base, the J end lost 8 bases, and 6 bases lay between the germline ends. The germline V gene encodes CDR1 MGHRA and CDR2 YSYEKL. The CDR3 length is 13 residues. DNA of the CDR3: TGCGCCAGCAGCCAAGTTGAGGATTCACCCCTCCACTTT. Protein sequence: CASSQVEDSPLHF.

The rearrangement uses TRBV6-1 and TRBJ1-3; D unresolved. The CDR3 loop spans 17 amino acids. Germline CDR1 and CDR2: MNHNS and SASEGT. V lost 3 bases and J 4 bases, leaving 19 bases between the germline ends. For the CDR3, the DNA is TGTGCCAGCAGTGACGCCCTAATGAGGCCAGGAGGAAACACCATATATTTT. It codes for CASSDALMRPGGNTIYF.

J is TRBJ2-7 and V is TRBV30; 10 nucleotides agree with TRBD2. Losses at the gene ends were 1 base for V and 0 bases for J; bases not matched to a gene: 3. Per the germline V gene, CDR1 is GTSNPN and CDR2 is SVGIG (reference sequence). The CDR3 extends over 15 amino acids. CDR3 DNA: TGTGCCTGGAGTGGGACTAGCGGCAGCTCCTACGAGCAGTACTTC. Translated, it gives CAWSGTSGSSYEQYF.

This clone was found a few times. The CDR3: CASSRQGRTGELFF. In DNA form, the CDR3 reads TGTGCCAGCAGCCGACAGGGGAGAACCGGGGAGCTGTTTTTT. The V gene is TRBV7-9, the J gene TRBJ2-2; the match to TRBD1 covers 8 bases. Germline CDR1 SEHNR, CDR2 FQNEAQ (reference sequence). The CDR3 has 14 residues. V lost 5 bases and J lost 5; bases outside the gene matches: 4.

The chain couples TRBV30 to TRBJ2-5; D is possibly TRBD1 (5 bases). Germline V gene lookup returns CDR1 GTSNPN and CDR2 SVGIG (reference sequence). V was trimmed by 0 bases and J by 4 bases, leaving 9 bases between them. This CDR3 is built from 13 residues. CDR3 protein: CAWSVKGPETQYF. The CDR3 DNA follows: TGTGCCTGGAGTGTAAAGGGGCCAGAGACCCAGTACTTC.

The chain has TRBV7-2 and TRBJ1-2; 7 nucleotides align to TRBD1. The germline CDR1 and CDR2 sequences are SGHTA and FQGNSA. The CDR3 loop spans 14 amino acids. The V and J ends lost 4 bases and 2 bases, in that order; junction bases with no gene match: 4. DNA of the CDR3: TGTGCCAGCAGCTACCAGACAGGGAACTATGGCTACACCTTC. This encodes CASSYQTGNYGYTF.

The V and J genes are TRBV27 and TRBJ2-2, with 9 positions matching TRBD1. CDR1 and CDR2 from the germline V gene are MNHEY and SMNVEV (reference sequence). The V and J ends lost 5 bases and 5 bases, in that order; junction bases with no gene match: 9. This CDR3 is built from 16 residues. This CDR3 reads CASSAAPGQGTGELFF. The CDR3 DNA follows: TGTGCCAGCAGTGCCGCCCCGGGACAGGGAACCGGGGAGCTGTTTTTT.

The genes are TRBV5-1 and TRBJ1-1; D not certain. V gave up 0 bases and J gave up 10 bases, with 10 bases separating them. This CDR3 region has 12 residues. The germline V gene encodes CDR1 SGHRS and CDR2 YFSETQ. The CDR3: CASSLGNGRAFF. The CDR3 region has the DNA TGCGCCAGCAGCTTGGGCAACGGACGAGCTTTCTTT.

CDR3 region: CSVRRGDLMEYEQYF. For the CDR3, the DNA is TGCAGCGTACGAAGGGGGGACCTAATGGAGTACGAGCAGTACTTC. The chain employs TRBV29-1 and TRBJ2-7, with D tentatively TRBD1 or TRBD2 (6 bases each). V dropped 6 bases and J dropped 4 bases, with 22 bases sitting between them. The CDR3 extends over 15 amino acids. The V gene's germline CDR1 is SQVTM and CDR2 ANQGSEA.

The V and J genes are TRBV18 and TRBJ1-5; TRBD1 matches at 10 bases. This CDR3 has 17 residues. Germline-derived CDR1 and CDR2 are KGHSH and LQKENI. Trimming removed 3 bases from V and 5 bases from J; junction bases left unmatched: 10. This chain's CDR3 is CASSPGQGNRVYQPQHF. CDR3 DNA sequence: TGTGCCAGCTCACCGGGACAGGGGAATCGGGTTTATCAGCCCCAGCATTTT.

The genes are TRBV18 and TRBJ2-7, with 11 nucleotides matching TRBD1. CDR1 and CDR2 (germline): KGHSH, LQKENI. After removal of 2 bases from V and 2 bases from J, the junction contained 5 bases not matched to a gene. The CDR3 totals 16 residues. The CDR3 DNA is TGTGCCAGCTCACCATCCACGGGACAGGGGGCCTACGAGCAGTACTTC. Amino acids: CASSPSTGQGAYEQYF.

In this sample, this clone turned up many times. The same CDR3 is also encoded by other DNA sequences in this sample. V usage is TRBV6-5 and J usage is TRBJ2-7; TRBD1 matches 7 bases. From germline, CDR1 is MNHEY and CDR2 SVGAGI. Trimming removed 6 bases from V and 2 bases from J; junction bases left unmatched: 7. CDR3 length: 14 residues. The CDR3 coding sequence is TGTGCCAGCAGCTCGAGAGGGACAGCCTACGAGCAGTACTTC. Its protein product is CASSSRGTAYEQYF.

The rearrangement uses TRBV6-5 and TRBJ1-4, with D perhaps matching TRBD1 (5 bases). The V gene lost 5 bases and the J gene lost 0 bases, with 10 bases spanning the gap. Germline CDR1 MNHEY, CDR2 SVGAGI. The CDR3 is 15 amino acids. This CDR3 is CASSTPRATNEKLFF. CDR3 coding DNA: TGTGCCAGCAGTACTCCCAGGGCAACTAATGAAAAACTGTTTTTT.

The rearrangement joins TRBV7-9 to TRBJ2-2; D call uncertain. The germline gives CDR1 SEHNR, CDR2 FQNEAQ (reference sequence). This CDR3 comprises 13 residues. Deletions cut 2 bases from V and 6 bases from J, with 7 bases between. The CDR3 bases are TGTGCCAGCAGCTTATCGGAACCCGGGGAGCTGTTTTTT. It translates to CASSLSEPGELFF.

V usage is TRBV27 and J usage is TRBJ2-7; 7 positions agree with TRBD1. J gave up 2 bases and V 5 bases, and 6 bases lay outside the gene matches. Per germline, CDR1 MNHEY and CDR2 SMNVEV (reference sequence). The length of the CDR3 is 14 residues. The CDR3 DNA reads TGTGCCAGCAGTAATACAGGGGCCCCCTACGAGCAGTACTTC. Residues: CASSNTGAPYEQYF.

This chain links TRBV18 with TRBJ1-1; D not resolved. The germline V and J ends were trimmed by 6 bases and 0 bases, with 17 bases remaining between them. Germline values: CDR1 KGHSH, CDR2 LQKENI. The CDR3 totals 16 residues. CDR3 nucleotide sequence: TGTGCCAGCTCTGCGATCCGGACCGGAATGAACACTGAAGCTTTCTTT. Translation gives CASSAIRTGMNTEAFF.

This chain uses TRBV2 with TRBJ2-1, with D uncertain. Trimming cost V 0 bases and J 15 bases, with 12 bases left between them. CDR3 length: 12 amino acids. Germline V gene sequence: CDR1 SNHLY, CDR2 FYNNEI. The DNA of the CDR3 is TGTGCCAGCAGTGAAGCGCAGGTTCTCTGGTTCTTC. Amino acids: CASSEAQVLWFF.

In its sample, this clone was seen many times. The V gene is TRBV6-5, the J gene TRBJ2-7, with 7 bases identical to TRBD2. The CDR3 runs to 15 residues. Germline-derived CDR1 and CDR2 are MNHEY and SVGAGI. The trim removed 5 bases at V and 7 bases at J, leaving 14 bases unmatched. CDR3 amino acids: CASSPRRREAGEQYF. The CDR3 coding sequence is TGTGCCAGCAGTCCCCGGCGGCGGGAAGCGGGAGAGCAGTACTTC.

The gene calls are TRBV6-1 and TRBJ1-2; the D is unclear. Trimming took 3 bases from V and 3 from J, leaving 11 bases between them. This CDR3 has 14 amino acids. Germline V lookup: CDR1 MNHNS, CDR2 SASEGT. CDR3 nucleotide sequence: TGTGCCAGCAGTGATTTGGGGTGGGACTATGGCTACACCTTC. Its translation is CASSDLGWDYGYTF.

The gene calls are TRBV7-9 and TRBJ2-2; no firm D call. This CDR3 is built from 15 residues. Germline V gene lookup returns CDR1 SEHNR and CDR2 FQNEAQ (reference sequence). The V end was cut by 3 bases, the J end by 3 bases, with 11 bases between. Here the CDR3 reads CASSFGQLDTGELFF. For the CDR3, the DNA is TGTGCCAGCAGCTTTGGGCAGCTAGACACCGGGGAGCTGTTTTTT. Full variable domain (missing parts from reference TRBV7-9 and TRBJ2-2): DTGVSQNPRHKITKRGQNVTFRCDPISEHNRLYWYRQTLGQGPEFLTYFQNEAQLEKSRLLSDRFSAERPKGSFSTLEIQRTEQGDSAMYLCASSFGQLDTGELFFGEGSRLTVL.

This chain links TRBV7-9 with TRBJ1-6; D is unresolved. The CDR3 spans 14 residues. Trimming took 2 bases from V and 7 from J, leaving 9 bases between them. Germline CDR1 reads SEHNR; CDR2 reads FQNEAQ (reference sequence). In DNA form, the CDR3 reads TGTGCCAGCAGCTTATGGTCCGAAAATTCACCCCTCCACTTT. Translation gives CASSLWSENSPLHF.

The chain's CDR3 is CASSRSAGRDNEQFF. DNA for the CDR3: TGTGCCAGCAGCCGATCGGCAGGGAGGGACAATGAGCAGTTCTTC. The chain is built from TRBV16 and TRBJ2-1, with 7 bases identical to TRBD2. V lost 4 bases, J lost 5 bases, and 8 bases stayed unmatched. Germline CDR1 is KGHSY and CDR2 is FQNENV. There are 15 residues in the CDR3.

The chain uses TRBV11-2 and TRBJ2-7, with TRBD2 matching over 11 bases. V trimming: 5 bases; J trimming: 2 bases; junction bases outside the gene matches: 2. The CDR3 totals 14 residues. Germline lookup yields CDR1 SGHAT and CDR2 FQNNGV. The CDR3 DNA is TGTGCCAGCAGCGAGGGACTAGCGGCCTACGAGCAGTACTTC. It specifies CASSEGLAAYEQYF.